This T cell receptor (beta chain) was sequenced during a study of blood T cell repertoires in COVID-19. Profiled with immunoSEQ multiplex PCR; TCRdb holds only in-frame clones, not every one. Here the sample spans hundreds of thousands of clones, around 89% being singletons. V was cut by 8 bases and J by 1 base, with 12 bases left in between. The germline V gene encodes CDR1 SNHLY and CDR2 FYNNEI. The CDR3 is 14 amino acids. The sequence was collected from a woman aged 45-65 years with COVID-19, enrolled during active disease. This chain uses TRBV2 with TRBJ2-4; unclear D gene. The sample consisted of peripheral blood. CDR3 loop: CASEAPGAKNIQYF. The CDR3 DNA reads TGTGCCAGCGAGGCCCCCGGGGCCAAAAACATTCAGTACTTC.